One sample yielded the 8 T cell receptor beta chains listed below, sequenced in a study of T cell changes during pregnancy in multiple sclerosis. The protocol was immunoSEQ multiplex PCR, while the TCRdb copy is restricted to in-frame clones and leaves out a portion. The table shows tens of thousands of clones, with 89% occurring only once. The sample in question was CD8+ T cells from peripheral blood mononuclear cells, obtained in the third trimester of pregnancy. Receptors originate from a female donor with multiple sclerosis, enrolled in a pregnancy study.

J is TRBJ1-1 and V is TRBV7-6; TRBD1 might be the D (5 bases). V lost 5 bases and J 8 bases, leaving 15 bases between the germline ends. The CDR3 length is 13 residues. CDR1 and CDR2 from the germline V gene are SGHVS and FNYEAQ. The CDR3: CASSASRETEAFF. The DNA for the CDR3 is TGTGCCAGCAGCGCAAGCAGGGAAACAGAAGCTTTCTTT.

J is TRBJ1-1 and V is TRBV18; D not certain. V lost 6 bases and J 3 bases, leaving 14 bases between the germline ends. The length of the CDR3 is 14 residues. Germline assignment: CDR1 KGHSH and CDR2 LQKENI. CDR3 loop: CASSPLFGYTEAFF. CDR3 DNA: TGTGCCAGCTCCCCCCTCTTCGGGTACACTGAAGCTTTCTTT.

The V and J genes are TRBV4-2 and TRBJ2-7; D uncertain. The V gene lost 0 bases and the J gene lost 6 bases, with 9 bases spanning the gap. Germline values: CDR1 LGHNA, CDR2 YNFKEQ. The CDR3 totals 13 residues. CDR3 loop: CASSQDNWSEQYF. The CDR3 DNA reads TGTGCCAGCAGCCAAGACAACTGGTCCGAGCAGTACTTC.

This chain's CDR3 is CASSWGENTEAFF. The CDR3 DNA reads as TGTGCCAGCAGCTGGGGGGAGAACACTGAAGCTTTCTTT. The chain recombines TRBV7-6 with TRBJ1-1; the D gene is possibly TRBD1 (5 bases). Trimming pared 4 bases from V and 1 base from J, leaving 7 bases between. This CDR3 has 13 amino acids. Looked up from germline, CDR1 is SGHVS and CDR2 is FNYEAQ. The full variable domain, completed using reference TRBV7-6 and TRBJ1-1, is GAGVSQSPRYKVTKRGQDVALRCDPISGHVSLYWYRQALGQGPEFLTYFNYEAQQDKSGLPNDRFSAERPEGSISTLTIQRTEQRDSAMYRCASSWGENTEAFFGQGTRLTVV.

The V gene is TRBV11-1, the J gene TRBJ1-2; weak D call: TRBD1 (6 bases). CDR1 and CDR2 from the germline V gene are SGHAT and FQDESV (reference sequence). With 2 bases removed from V and 2 bases from J, the gap between germline ends came to 9 bases. The CDR3 is 14 residues long. In nucleotides, the CDR3 is TGTGCCAGCAGCTTAACGGACAGAAACTATGGCTACACCTTC. Amino acids: CASSLTDRNYGYTF.

The chain uses TRBV27 and TRBJ1-1, with 7 bases aligning to TRBD1. The CDR3 is 15 amino acids. Germline CDR1 is MNHEY and CDR2 is SMNVEV (reference sequence). V shed 2 bases and J 0 bases; nucleotides not matched to a gene: 3. In DNA form, the CDR3 reads TGTGCCAGCAGTTTAGACAGGGCGTTGAACACTGAAGCTTTCTTT. Translating gives CASSLDRALNTEAFF.

The table lists this clone with a count of one. The chain joins TRBV6-1 to TRBJ1-1, with unresolved D. Looked up from germline, CDR1 is MNHNS and CDR2 is SASEGT. CDR3 length: 14 amino acids. With 10 bases removed from V and 0 bases from J, the gap between germline ends came to 15 bases. The CDR3 sequence: CATLGRTLNTEAFF. The CDR3 nucleotides read TGTGCCACCCTGGGGAGGACCCTGAACACTGAAGCTTTCTTT.

This chain connects TRBV10-3 to TRBJ2-7, with TRBD2 matching over 13 bases. J was trimmed by 0 bases and V by 3 bases; bases with no gene match: 8. CDR1 ENHRY and CDR2 SYGVKD come from the germline V gene. This CDR3 contains 18 residues. CDR3 DNA: TGTGCCATCAGTGATGGGACTAGCGGGACTCTTAGCTCCTACGAGCAGTACTTC. Amino acids: CAISDGTSGTLSSYEQYF.